What follows are 8 T cell receptor beta chains derived from one specimen sequenced in a study of beta chain features in type 1 diabetes. Study results and limitations: In all four CD4+ subsets, TCRB CDR3 length was significantly, moderately reduced in type 1 diabetes.

Their antigens are not known. Sequenced material consisted of expressed TCRB transcripts (all of the isolated RNA was reverse transcribed). The table came from immunoSEQ multiplex PCR; TCRdb's copy has only in-frame clones and leaves some out. The sample includes roughly 280,000 clones, approximately 25% of them seen just once. The source material was naive CD4+ T cells from blood. These receptor sequences come from a woman in her twenties or thirties with type 1 diabetes.

This clone has a handful of counts. The chain joins TRBV2 to TRBJ2-5; D is uncertain. CDR1 and CDR2 (germline): SNHLY, FYNNEI. V lost 7 bases, J lost 7 bases, and 10 bases lay in between. The CDR3 sequence is 11 residues long. The CDR3 DNA reads TGTGCCAGCACCGAACGGGTGACCCAGTACTTC. It yields the protein CASTERVTQYF.

The genes are TRBV9 and TRBJ2-3, with D unresolved. Trimming took off 2 bases at V and 5 bases at J, with 9 bases between the two ends. Germline CDR1 SGDLS, CDR2 YYNGEE. The CDR3 has 13 amino acids. Here the CDR3 DNA reads TGTGCCAGCAGCGTTAAGCGAGGAGATACGCAGTATTTT. Translating it yields CASSVKRGDTQYF.

This chain uses TRBV16 with TRBJ2-1; D gene unclear. Germline assignment: CDR1 KGHSY and CDR2 FQNENV. V lost 3 bases and J 7 bases, leaving 16 bases between the germline ends. The CDR3 has 15 amino acids. The CDR3 nucleotides are TGTGCCAGCAGCCAGCGTTGGAGTACTGGGAATGAGCAGTTCTTC. Translating it yields CASSQRWSTGNEQFF.

For this clone: One junction end does not reproduce the germline sequence, and a read error may be involved. The chain is built from TRBV7-9 and TRBJ2-1; 11 bases align to TRBD2. This CDR3 is 15 amino acids long. CDR1 is SEHNR and CDR2 is FQNEAQ in the germline V gene (reference sequence). CDR3: CASSFGGGLAESRVF. CDR3 sequence (DNA): TGTGCCAGCAGCTTCGGCGGGGGACTAGCGGAGTCACGGGTCTTC.

The rearrangement joins TRBV30 to TRBJ1-1, with D perhaps TRBD1 (5 bases). Germline V gives CDR1 GTSNPN, CDR2 SVGIG (reference sequence). CDR3 size: 16 residues. Between the trimmed V and J ends, which lost 0 bases and 0 bases, there was a span of 14 bases. The CDR3: CAWSVGARSLNTEAFF. CDR3 DNA: TGTGCCTGGAGTGTAGGGGCGAGGAGTCTGAACACTGAAGCTTTCTTT.

This clone occurred a few times. The chain joins TRBV28 to TRBJ2-5; the match to TRBD1 covers 10 bases. This CDR3 contains 15 residues. V lost 5 bases, J lost 3 bases, and 6 bases stayed unmatched. Germline V gene sequence: CDR1 MDHEN, CDR2 SYDVKM. As DNA, the CDR3 is TGTGCCAGCAGTCCCTCCGGGACAGGGGAAGAGACCCAGTACTTC. This codes for CASSPSGTGEETQYF.

This clone was recorded a few times. V usage is TRBV7-2 and J usage is TRBJ2-7; D is possibly TRBD2 (5 bases). The CDR3 totals 13 residues. From germline, CDR1 is SGHTA and CDR2 FQGNSA. V dropped 6 bases and J dropped 3 bases, with 12 bases sitting between them. Here the CDR3 reads CASSPYRGYEQYF. The CDR3 bases are TGTGCCAGCAGTCCTTATCGGGGCTACGAGCAGTACTTC. Together with reference TRBV7-2 and TRBJ2-7, the CDR3 gives the full variable domain: GAGVSQSPSNKVTEKGKDVELRCDPISGHTALYWYRQSLGQGLEFLIYFQGNSAPDKSGLPSDRFSAERTGGSVSTLTIQRTQQEDSAVYLCASSPYRGYEQYFGPGTRLTVT.

J is TRBJ2-5 and V is TRBV5-1, with 11 nucleotides matching TRBD1. The CDR3 has 15 amino acids. Trimming cost V 0 bases and J 5 bases; bases outside gene matches: 3. The germline gives CDR1 SGHRS, CDR2 YFSETQ. The DNA for the CDR3 is TGCGCCAGCAGCTTGGGTGGACAGGGGGCCGAGACCCAGTACTTC. Encoded protein: CASSLGGQGAETQYF.